The rows below give T cell receptor beta chains drawn from one sample of a study of blood T cell repertoires in COVID-19. TCRdb's copy holds only in-frame clones and misses some; the assay was immunoSEQ multiplex PCR. The sample consists of 200,000 to 250,000 clones, roughly four fifths of them appearing once. Material for sequencing was PBMCs or T cells enriched from blood (not recorded which). All receptors come from a woman between 50 and 59 years old who had been exposed to COVID-19. CDR3s include the opening cysteine and the closing phenylalanine or tryptophan. Fields, in order: D gene, V gene, clone size, J gene, CDR3 DNA, CDR3 protein. D genes are given only for firm matches. The listing skips clone size in some rows; elsewhere it reads once, few, many or a size class.

D gene: NA; V gene: TRBV3-1/TRBV3-2; clone size: NA; J gene: TRBJ2-3; CDR3 DNA: TGTGCCAGCAGCCAAGGGCCCCCAGATACGCAGTATTTT; CDR3 protein: CASSQGPPDTQYF
D gene: NA; V gene: TRBV2; clone size: NA; J gene: TRBJ2-3; CDR3 DNA: TGTGCCAGCACGCGGGGGCCTAGCACAGATACGCAGTATTTT; CDR3 protein: CASTRGPSTDTQYF
D gene: NA; V gene: TRBV10-2; clone size: NA; J gene: TRBJ1-3; CDR3 DNA: TGCGCCAGCAGTGAGGTTGCAGGGGCTGGAAACACCATATATTTT; CDR3 protein: CASSEVAGAGNTIYF
D gene: NA; V gene: TRBV6-6; clone size: NA; J gene: TRBJ1-3; CDR3 DNA: TGTGCCAGCAGTCCCAACAGGGACTCTGGAAACACCATATATTTT; CDR3 protein: CASSPNRDSGNTIYF
D gene: NA; V gene: TRBV27; clone size: few; J gene: TRBJ1-1; CDR3 DNA: TGTGCCAGCTTCCCCGGCGACGCCGGGGAGGAAGCTTTCTTT; CDR3 protein: CASFPGDAGEEAFF
D gene: TRBD1; V gene: TRBV28; clone size: many; J gene: TRBJ1-6; CDR3 DNA: TGTGCCAGCAGTTACACTATCGGACAGGGTATATCACCCCTCCACTTT; CDR3 protein: CASSYTIGQGISPLHF
D gene: TRBD2; V gene: TRBV18; clone size: NA; J gene: TRBJ2-7; CDR3 DNA: TGTGCCAGCTCACCCCCCACTAGCGGGGGGCTGAAGTACTTC; CDR3 protein: CASSPPTSGGLKYF
D gene: NA; V gene: TRBV15; clone size: NA; J gene: TRBJ1-1; CDR3 DNA: TGTGCCACCAGTCTCCGGGGAGGCTGGGGAGCTTTCTTT; CDR3 protein: CATSLRGGWGAFF
D gene: TRBD1; V gene: TRBV18; clone size: once; J gene: TRBJ1-1; CDR3 DNA: TGTGCCAGCTCACCAAGCGGGACAGGGGGCCCTGAAGCTTTCTTT; CDR3 protein: CASSPSGTGGPEAFF
D gene: TRBD1; V gene: TRBV28; clone size: NA; J gene: TRBJ2-7; CDR3 DNA: TGTGCCAGCAGAAGACAGGGCCTCTACGAGCAGTACTTC; CDR3 protein: CASRRQGLYEQYF
D gene: TRBD2; V gene: TRBV6-2/TRBV6-3; clone size: NA; J gene: TRBJ2-3; CDR3 DNA: TGTGCCAGCAGTTACGATCTAGCGGGGGGGCGACTCGGCACAGATACGCAGTATTTT; CDR3 protein: CASSYDLAGGRLGTDTQYF
D gene: NA; V gene: TRBV4-3; clone size: few; J gene: TRBJ1-4; CDR3 DNA: TGCGCCAGCAGCCAAGATCAGCGAACAGGGATCGGAAAACTGTTTTTT; CDR3 protein: CASSQDQRTGIGKLFF
D gene: NA; V gene: TRBV19; clone size: NA; J gene: TRBJ1-1; CDR3 DNA: TGTGCCAGTAGTATTCCGGGAAAGTTCACTGAAGCTTTCTTT; CDR3 protein: CASSIPGKFTEAFF
D gene: NA; V gene: TRBV29-1; clone size: NA; J gene: TRBJ1-2; CDR3 DNA: TGCAGCGTTGAAGGGGGGCGCGGCTACACCTTC; CDR3 protein: CSVEGGRGYTF
D gene: TRBD1; V gene: TRBV5-1; clone size: NA; J gene: TRBJ2-3; CDR3 DNA: TGCGCCAGCAGCTTGGTAGGGGACAGTAAAGATACGCAGTATTTT; CDR3 protein: CASSLVGDSKDTQYF
D gene: NA; V gene: TRBV5-1; clone size: NA; J gene: TRBJ2-5; CDR3 DNA: TGCGCCAGCAGCTTGGGTCTTGGGCCTTACGAGACCCAGTACTTC; CDR3 protein: CASSLGLGPYETQYF
D gene: NA; V gene: TRBV7-9; clone size: once; J gene: TRBJ1-1; CDR3 DNA: TGTGCCAGCAGCCTACCGGGGGACGGGGCTTTCTTT; CDR3 protein: CASSLPGDGAFF
D gene: NA; V gene: TRBV19; clone size: NA; J gene: TRBJ1-2; CDR3 DNA: TGTGCCAGTAGTATTAAGGACAACCGGGGCTACACCTTC; CDR3 protein: CASSIKDNRGYTF
D gene: TRBD1; V gene: TRBV10-1; clone size: NA; J gene: TRBJ2-2; CDR3 DNA: TGCGCCAGTTCTACAGGGGGCGCGAACACCGGGGAGCTGTTTTTT; CDR3 protein: CASSTGGANTGELFF
D gene: NA; V gene: TRBV4-1; clone size: NA; J gene: TRBJ1-2; CDR3 DNA: TGCGCCAGCAGCCAAGATCTCCCGGGTGGCTACACCTTC; CDR3 protein: CASSQDLPGGYTF
D gene: TRBD1; V gene: TRBV18; clone size: NA; J gene: TRBJ2-4; CDR3 DNA: TGTGCCAGCTCACCTGAGGACAGGAGAGCCAAAAACATTCAGTACTTC; CDR3 protein: CASSPEDRRAKNIQYF
D gene: TRBD1; V gene: TRBV18; clone size: NA; J gene: TRBJ2-5; CDR3 DNA: TGTGCCAGCTCCATAGACAGGGGGCAAGAGACCCAGTACTTC; CDR3 protein: CASSIDRGQETQYF
D gene: NA; V gene: TRBV5-1; clone size: NA; J gene: TRBJ1-3; CDR3 DNA: TGCGCCAGCAGCTTAGTTACCGGACAGTTAGGAAACACCATATATTTT; CDR3 protein: CASSLVTGQLGNTIYF
D gene: TRBD2; V gene: TRBV5-1; clone size: NA; J gene: TRBJ2-3; CDR3 DNA: TGCGCCAGCAGCTTGGACGGGACTAGCGGATCCACAGATACGCAGTATTTT; CDR3 protein: CASSLDGTSGSTDTQYF
D gene: TRBD1; V gene: TRBV5-1; clone size: NA; J gene: TRBJ1-2; CDR3 DNA: TGCGCCAGCAGCTTAGAGGGGGCTTTCGGCTATGGCTACACCTTC; CDR3 protein: CASSLEGAFGYGYTF
D gene: TRBD1; V gene: TRBV11-1; clone size: few; J gene: TRBJ1-6; CDR3 DNA: TGTGCCAGCAGCTTCGGACAGGGCATGTCACCCCTCCACTTT; CDR3 protein: CASSFGQGMSPLHF
D gene: NA; V gene: TRBV3-1/TRBV3-2; clone size: NA; J gene: TRBJ1-6; CDR3 DNA: TGTGCCAGCAGCCAATCAGAGAATTCACCCCTCCACCGGGTGTCACCCCTCCACTTT; CDR3 protein: CASSQSENSPLHRVSPLHF
D gene: NA; V gene: TRBV3-1/TRBV3-2; clone size: once; J gene: TRBJ2-7; CDR3 DNA: TGTGCCAGCAGCCAAGAACACCCCTATGAGGCCGCGGAGCAGTACTTC; CDR3 protein: CASSQEHPYEAAEQYF
D gene: NA; V gene: TRBV28; clone size: NA; J gene: TRBJ1-5; CDR3 DNA: TGTGCCAGCAGTTTACCGGGGGACGGCAATCAGCCCCAGCATTTT; CDR3 protein: CASSLPGDGNQPQHF
D gene: NA; V gene: TRBV10-3; clone size: few; J gene: TRBJ2-3; CDR3 DNA: TGTGCCACAGCCTCGGGACTCACGGGCACAGATACGCAGTATTTT; CDR3 protein: CATASGLTGTDTQYF
D gene: NA; V gene: TRBV30; clone size: NA; J gene: TRBJ2-3; CDR3 DNA: TGTGCCTGGACAGGCCCTTGGACAGATACGCAGTATTTT; CDR3 protein: CAWTGPWTDTQYF
D gene: NA; V gene: TRBV19; clone size: NA; J gene: TRBJ2-2; CDR3 DNA: TGTGCCAGTAGTACCACCGGGACAACCCCTTGGGGCACCGGGGAGCTGTTTTTT; CDR3 protein: CASSTTGTTPWGTGELFF
D gene: NA; V gene: TRBV28; clone size: NA; J gene: TRBJ1-1; CDR3 DNA: TGTGCCAGCAGTTTAATCGATCGCAGGGGCGTGAACACTGAAGCTTTCTTT; CDR3 protein: CASSLIDRRGVNTEAFF
D gene: NA; V gene: TRBV19; clone size: few; J gene: TRBJ2-5; CDR3 DNA: TGTGCCAGTAGTATAGGGGTGGGCCACGGGACCCAGTACTTC; CDR3 protein: CASSIGVGHGTQYF
D gene: NA; V gene: TRBV28; clone size: NA; J gene: TRBJ1-1; CDR3 DNA: TGTGCCAGCAGTTTGGTGGGGCCGGCCTTGAACACTGAAGCTTTCTTT; CDR3 protein: CASSLVGPALNTEAFF
D gene: TRBD1; V gene: TRBV7-9; clone size: NA; J gene: TRBJ2-1; CDR3 DNA: TGTGCCAGCAGCGCCAGACAGGGTGCTGAGCAGTTCTTC; CDR3 protein: CASSARQGAEQFF
D gene: NA; V gene: TRBV27; clone size: once; J gene: TRBJ1-2; CDR3 DNA: TGTGCCAGCAGTTTATTTGGGGAAGGGGATGGCTACACCTTC; CDR3 protein: CASSLFGEGDGYTF
D gene: NA; V gene: TRBV4-3; clone size: NA; J gene: TRBJ2-6; CDR3 DNA: TGCGCCAGCAGCCCTCGGGCTGGGGCCAACGTCCTGACTTTC; CDR3 protein: CASSPRAGANVLTF
D gene: TRBD2; V gene: TRBV19; clone size: once; J gene: TRBJ2-5; CDR3 DNA: TGTGCCAGTAGTATAGGGGGGACTCGCGGGGGTGAGACCCAGTACTTC; CDR3 protein: CASSIGGTRGGETQYF
D gene: NA; V gene: TRBV10-2; clone size: once; J gene: TRBJ2-5; CDR3 DNA: TGCGCCAGCAAATTACAGTACCAAGAGACCCAGTACTTC; CDR3 protein: CASKLQYQETQYF
D gene: TRBD1; V gene: TRBV7-9; clone size: NA; J gene: TRBJ2-2; CDR3 DNA: TGTGCCAGCAGCTTAGGGACAGGGATGACATACGGGGAGCTGTTTTTT; CDR3 protein: CASSLGTGMTYGELFF
D gene: NA; V gene: TRBV27; clone size: NA; J gene: TRBJ1-5; CDR3 DNA: TGTGCCAGCAGTTTAGGCAGGGGCTTACGCAATCAGCCCCAGCATTTT; CDR3 protein: CASSLGRGLRNQPQHF
D gene: NA; V gene: TRBV6-2/TRBV6-3; clone size: NA; J gene: TRBJ1-1; CDR3 DNA: TGTGCCAGCAGTGCTTTTACGGGCACTGAAGCTTTCTTT; CDR3 protein: CASSAFTGTEAFF
D gene: NA; V gene: TRBV6-6; clone size: NA; J gene: TRBJ1-1; CDR3 DNA: TGTGCCAGCAGTTACAAGACAGGAGCCATGAACACTGAAGCTTTCTTT; CDR3 protein: CASSYKTGAMNTEAFF
D gene: TRBD2; V gene: TRBV18; clone size: once; J gene: TRBJ2-3; CDR3 DNA: TGTGCCAGCTCACCAGAGCGGGGGGAGGCAGATACGCAGTATTTT; CDR3 protein: CASSPERGEADTQYF
D gene: NA; V gene: TRBV9; clone size: NA; J gene: TRBJ1-3; CDR3 DNA: TGTGCCAGCAGCGTTCAGACAGGAGGAAACACCATATATTTT; CDR3 protein: CASSVQTGGNTIYF
D gene: TRBD1; V gene: TRBV3-1/TRBV3-2; clone size: once; J gene: TRBJ1-1; CDR3 DNA: TGTGCCAGCAGCCCCTGGGGAGTAGGACAGGAGAACACTGAAGCTTTCTTT; CDR3 protein: CASSPWGVGQENTEAFF
D gene: NA; V gene: TRBV19; clone size: NA; J gene: TRBJ2-1; CDR3 DNA: TGTGCCAGTAGTCTGACTGAGTCGGAGCAGTTCTTC; CDR3 protein: CASSLTESEQFF
D gene: TRBD1; V gene: TRBV6-1; clone size: NA; J gene: TRBJ1-2; CDR3 DNA: TGTGCCAGCAGTGAAGCTGACAGGGGTCGCTATGGCTACACCTTC; CDR3 protein: CASSEADRGRYGYTF
D gene: NA; V gene: TRBV5-1; clone size: NA; J gene: TRBJ2-1; CDR3 DNA: TGCGCCAGCAGCTTGTGGACAGTCGTAGATGAGCAGTTCTTC; CDR3 protein: CASSLWTVVDEQFF
D gene: TRBD1; V gene: TRBV6-2/TRBV6-3; clone size: NA; J gene: TRBJ1-3; CDR3 DNA: TGTGCCAGCAGTTGGACAGGGTGGAACGCTGGAAACACCATATATTTT; CDR3 protein: CASSWTGWNAGNTIYF
D gene: TRBD1; V gene: TRBV2; clone size: NA; J gene: TRBJ1-2; CDR3 DNA: TGTGCCAGCAACCGGGACAGCCTCTATGGCTACACCTTC; CDR3 protein: CASNRDSLYGYTF
D gene: TRBD1; V gene: TRBV19; clone size: NA; J gene: TRBJ2-7; CDR3 DNA: TGTGCCAGTAAAGAGACTGGGACAGGGGTCTACGAGCAGTACTTC; CDR3 protein: CASKETGTGVYEQYF
D gene: NA; V gene: TRBV29-1; clone size: NA; J gene: TRBJ1-2; CDR3 DNA: TGCAGCGTTGGGGCAGGGCGTAACTATGGCTACACCTTC; CDR3 protein: CSVGAGRNYGYTF
D gene: TRBD2; V gene: TRBV7-3; clone size: few; J gene: TRBJ2-2; CDR3 DNA: TGTGCCAGCAGCTTAACTGTCCAGCGGGGAGGTCAAAGGGAGCTGTTTTTT; CDR3 protein: CASSLTVQRGGQRELFF
D gene: NA; V gene: TRBV12-5; clone size: few; J gene: TRBJ2-2; CDR3 DNA: TGTGCTAGTGGCCCCCCCGGTATAACTCCCGGGGAGCTGTTTTTT; CDR3 protein: CASGPPGITPGELFF
D gene: NA; V gene: TRBV30; clone size: NA; J gene: TRBJ1-5; CDR3 DNA: TGTGCCTGGAGTCAGGGACACGGGAACAATCAGCCCCAGCATTTT; CDR3 protein: CAWSQGHGNNQPQHF
D gene: NA; V gene: TRBV28; clone size: NA; J gene: TRBJ2-7; CDR3 DNA: TGTGCCAGCAGTTTTGGCGGGGCCGAGCAGTACTTC; CDR3 protein: CASSFGGAEQYF
D gene: NA; V gene: TRBV7-2; clone size: NA; J gene: TRBJ1-5; CDR3 DNA: TGTGCCAGCAGCCCGAGGCGACAGGACCATCAGCCCCAGCATTTT; CDR3 protein: CASSPRRQDHQPQHF